This passage covers 30 T cell receptor beta chains from one sample sequenced in a study of CD4+ T cells in melanoma. Profiling relied on immunoSEQ multiplex PCR, and the TCRdb table lists in-frame clones only, not all of them. The sample yields about 3,700 clones, about three quarters seen once. The sequenced sample was tumor tissue. Every receptor here comes from a human donor with melanoma.

The J gene is TRBJ2-7, the V gene TRBV10-3; no clear D gene. V lost 3 bases, J lost 3 bases, and 9 bases lay in between. CDR1 and CDR2 (germline): ENHRY, SYGVKD. The CDR3 runs 13 residues. CDR3 residues: CAISESTNYEQYF. In DNA form, the CDR3 reads TGTGCCATCAGTGAAAGTACCAACTACGAGCAGTACTTC.

This chain connects TRBV6-4 to TRBJ2-1; the D gene is possibly TRBD1 (8 bases). V lost 2 bases to trimming and J lost 6 bases, with 14 bases between them. Germline assignment: CDR1 MRHNA and CDR2 SNTAGT. The CDR3 covers 15 residues. The CDR3 protein is CASSDGQGGGNEQFF. CDR3 nucleotide sequence: TGTGCCAGCAGTGACGGACAGGGAGGGGGCAATGAGCAGTTCTTC.

As regards this clone: At one of its ends the junction is not consistent with the germline gene, which may arise from a read error. The CDR3 DNA reads as TGTGCCAGCAGCTCCAAAGGGGGGGTTAGCTCCTGCGAGCAGTACTTC. This translates into CASSSKGGVSSCEQYF. The genes are TRBV7-2 and TRBJ2-7; D is possibly TRBD2 (7 bases). The CDR3 has 16 residues. Germline lookup yields CDR1 SGHTA and CDR2 FQGNSA.

This clone was picked up a small number of times. The rearrangement joins TRBV18 to TRBJ1-1; 8 bases agree with TRBD1. The CDR3 spans 14 residues. Germline-derived CDR1 and CDR2 are KGHSH and LQKENI. The V segment lost 0 bases and the J segment 8 bases; nucleotides outside the gene matches: 5. The CDR3 DNA is TGTGCCAGCTCACCACCTAATACAGGGGGGGAAGCTTTCTTT. Translated: CASSPPNTGGEAFF. The full variable domain, rest sourced from reference TRBV18 and TRBJ1-1, is NAGVMQNPRHLVRRRGQEARLRCSPMKGHSHVYWYRQLPEEGLKFMVYLQKENIIDESGMPKERFSAEFPKEGPSILRIQQVVRGDSAAYFCASSPPNTGGEAFFGQGTRLTVV.

The chain couples TRBV29-1 to TRBJ2-1; D uncertain. There are 9 residues in the CDR3. Germline V gene sequence: CDR1 SQVTM, CDR2 ANQGSEA. With 5 bases removed from V and 12 bases from J, the gap between germline ends came to 8 bases. The CDR3 DNA sequence: TGCAGCGTTACGTTTGGGCAGTTCTTC. This translates into CSVTFGQFF.

The CDR3 sequence: CASSQRGQGSEKLFF. The CDR3 coding sequence is TGTGCCAGCAGCCAGAGGGGACAGGGGTCCGAAAAACTGTTTTTT. The chain has TRBV14 and TRBJ1-4; 10 bases match TRBD1. Germline CDR1 and CDR2: SGHDN and FVKESK. The ends lost 3 bases at V and 8 bases at J; junction bases unmatched: 6. The CDR3 is made up of 15 amino acids. Combining the CDR3 with reference TRBV14 and TRBJ1-4 gives the whole variable domain EAGVTQFPSHSVIEKGQTVTLRCDPISGHDNLYWYRRVMGKEIKFLLHFVKESKQDESGMPNNRFLAERTGGTYSTLKVQPAELEDSGVYFCASSQRGQGSEKLFFGSGTQLSVL.

This clone was recorded only once. The chain is built from TRBV7-9 and TRBJ1-2; TRBD1 matches at 9 bases. Trimming at V came to 3 bases and at J to 4 bases, leaving 6 bases not matched to a gene. The CDR3 sequence is 15 residues long. Per the germline V gene, CDR1 is SEHNR and CDR2 is FQNEAQ (reference sequence). The CDR3 nucleotides are TGTGCCAGCAGCTTTACAGGGGGCGAAGGCTATGGCTACACCTTC. It specifies CASSFTGGEGYGYTF.

The chain uses TRBV7-5 and TRBJ1-2. TRBV7-5 is a documented pseudogene. The CDR3 contains 14 residues. Here the CDR3 reads CVRSFQNPPQGYTF. The DNA for the CDR3 is TGTGTCAGAAGCTTCCAAAACCCACCGCAAGGCTACACCTTC.

This rearrangement joins TRBV2 to TRBJ1-5; 7 bases match TRBD1. Germline V CDR1 and CDR2: SNHLY, FYNNEI. The CDR3 is 15 residues long. The trim removed 4 bases at V and 10 bases at J, leaving 13 bases unmatched. CDR3 coding DNA: TGTGCCAGCAGTGGGGGAGACAGGGCGGGTCATCCCCAGCATTTT. This codes for CASSGGDRAGHPQHF.

The chain links TRBV5-6 to TRBJ2-7; TRBD2 might be the D (7 bases). CDR1 is SGHDT, CDR2 YYEEEE, per germline. The CDR3 covers 14 residues. V shed 1 base and J shed 7 bases, with 15 bases lying between them. Here the CDR3 DNA reads TGTGCCAGCAGCTTGAATGGGGGGGCAGAAGAGCAGTACTTC. Encoded protein: CASSLNGGAEEQYF.

The chain uses TRBV6-5 and TRBJ1-2, with TRBD1 identical over 7 bases. Germline loops: CDR1 MNHEY, CDR2 SVGAGI. The CDR3 loop spans 12 amino acids. V lost 7 bases to trimming and J lost 7 bases; unmatched junction nucleotides: 6. The CDR3 DNA follows: TGTGCCAGCACCATAGGGGGCTTTGGCTACACCTTC. Its translation: CASTIGGFGYTF.

J is TRBJ2-5 and V is TRBV6-5; D is perhaps TRBD1 or TRBD2 (5 bases each). This CDR3 comprises 14 residues. CDR1 and CDR2 (germline): MNHEY, SVGAGI. Trimming cost V 2 bases and J 5 bases, with 12 bases left between them. In nucleotides, the CDR3 is TGTGCCAGCAGTTACCTCGAGGGGACGGAGACCCAGTACTTC. It specifies CASSYLEGTETQYF.

V and J are TRBV7-9 and TRBJ2-1; the match to TRBD2 covers 8 bases. After removal of 4 bases from V and 8 bases from J, the junction contained 7 bases not matched to a gene. Germline CDR1 and CDR2: SEHNR and FQNEAQ (reference sequence). This CDR3 spans 14 amino acids. The DNA for the CDR3 is TGTGCCAGCAGCTCCAGCGGGAGCTGGGATGAGCAGTTCTTC. It is translated as CASSSSGSWDEQFF. Full variable domain (missing parts from reference TRBV7-9 and TRBJ2-1): DTGVSQNPRHKITKRGQNVTFRCDPISEHNRLYWYRQTLGQGPEFLTYFQNEAQLEKSRLLSDRFSAERPKGSFSTLEIQRTEQGDSAMYLCASSSSGSWDEQFFGPGTRLTVL.

V and J are TRBV7-2 and TRBJ2-5, with D perhaps matching TRBD1 (5 bases). CDR3 length equals 13 residues. Trimming pared 6 bases from V and 3 bases from J, leaving 11 bases between. Per the germline V gene, CDR1 is SGHTA and CDR2 is FQGNSA. The CDR3 region is CASRNTGEETQYF. In DNA, the CDR3 is TGTGCCAGCAGAAACACAGGTGAAGAGACCCAGTACTTC. Variable domain in full (rest from reference TRBV7-2 and TRBJ2-5): GAGVSQSPSNKVTEKGKDVELRCDPISGHTALYWYRQSLGQGLEFLIYFQGNSAPDKSGLPSDRFSAERTGGSVSTLTIQRTQQEDSAVYLCASRNTGEETQYFGPGTRLLVL.

This clone was detected a few times. This chain connects TRBV9 to TRBJ1-5, with D unresolved. CDR3 length: 15 residues. V was shortened by 5 bases and J by 0 bases, with 12 bases between the two germline ends. Germline CDR1 SGDLS, CDR2 YYNGEE. CDR3 sequence reads: CASSREANSNQPQHF. The CDR3 DNA reads as TGTGCCAGCAGTAGGGAAGCTAATAGCAATCAGCCCCAGCATTTT.

The table lists this clone with a count of one. CDR3 in DNA: TGTGCCAGCAGCCGACTAGCGGGGTTGGTCACAGATACGCAGTATTTT. Translating gives CASSRLAGLVTDTQYF. The V call is TRBV7-9, the J call TRBJ2-3, with 11 bases that match TRBD2. Trimming took 5 bases from V and 2 from J; bases not matched to a gene: 6. The length of the CDR3 is 16 residues. Germline values: CDR1 SEHNR, CDR2 FQNEAQ (reference sequence).

The chain joins TRBV5-1 to TRBJ1-3; possible D gene TRBD1, 6 bases. With 2 bases removed from V and 4 bases from J, the gap between germline ends came to 13 bases. Germline V gives CDR1 SGHRS, CDR2 YFSETQ. There are 15 residues in the CDR3. This CDR3 is CASSLLGTLGNTIYF. In DNA form, the CDR3 reads TGCGCCAGCAGCTTACTTGGGACACTAGGAAACACCATATATTTT.

The rearrangement uses TRBV7-2 and TRBJ2-5; D is unclear. Germline V lookup: CDR1 SGHTA, CDR2 FQGNSA. The V and J ends lost 5 bases and 0 bases respectively, with 13 bases between them. This CDR3 region has 15 residues. CDR3 region: CASSEGLPYQETQYF. CDR3 DNA: TGTGCCAGCAGCGAAGGGCTCCCGTACCAAGAGACCCAGTACTTC. Using reference TRBV7-2 and TRBJ2-5 for the parts outside the CDR3, the full variable domain is GAGVSQSPSNKVTEKGKDVELRCDPISGHTALYWYRQSLGQGLEFLIYFQGNSAPDKSGLPSDRFSAERTGGSVSTLTIQRTQQEDSAVYLCASSEGLPYQETQYFGPGTRLLVL.

The V call is TRBV2, the J call TRBJ2-7; tentatively, D is TRBD1 (6 bases). This CDR3 region has 17 residues. Trimming pared 4 bases from V and 0 bases from J, leaving 19 bases between. Per the germline V gene, CDR1 is SNHLY and CDR2 is FYNNEI. The CDR3 reads CASSAPARGIGSYEQYF. In nucleotides, the CDR3 is TGTGCCAGCAGTGCTCCGGCCAGGGGAATTGGCTCCTACGAGCAGTACTTC.

The rearrangement joins TRBV14 to TRBJ1-4; maybe TRBD1 (5 bases). From germline, CDR1 is SGHDN and CDR2 FVKESK. V dropped 4 bases and J dropped 4 bases, with 7 bases sitting between them. The CDR3 length is 13 residues. CDR3 bases: TGTGCCAGCAGCCCAAGGGGTAATGAAAAACTGTTTTTT. Translation gives CASSPRGNEKLFF. The whole variable domain, remainder taken from reference TRBV14 and TRBJ1-4, is EAGVTQFPSHSVIEKGQTVTLRCDPISGHDNLYWYRRVMGKEIKFLLHFVKESKQDESGMPNNRFLAERTGGTYSTLKVQPAELEDSGVYFCASSPRGNEKLFFGSGTQLSVL.

The J gene is TRBJ2-7, the V gene TRBV11-2; D gene unclear. Germline V gene sequence: CDR1 SGHAT, CDR2 FQNNGV. V shed 3 bases and J shed 3 bases, with 6 bases lying between them. The CDR3 extends over 12 amino acids. Here the CDR3 reads CASSFVRYEQYF. The CDR3 bases are TGTGCCAGCAGCTTTGTCCGCTACGAGCAGTACTTC.

The chain combines TRBV19 with TRBJ1-5, with 7 bases fitting TRBD1. This CDR3 has 15 residues. With V trimmed by 3 bases and J by 0 bases, 2 bases remained unmatched. Germline V gene data show CDR1 as LNHDA and CDR2 as SQIVND (reference sequence). The CDR3 DNA sequence: TGTGCCAGTAGTATGGGACAGTATAGCAATCAGCCCCAGCATTTT. It encodes CASSMGQYSNQPQHF. Combining the CDR3 with reference TRBV19 and TRBJ1-5 gives the whole variable domain DGGITQSPKYLFRKEGQNVTLSCEQNLNHDAMYWYRQDPGQGLRLIYYSQIVNDFQKGDIAEGYSVSREKKESFPLTVTSAQKNPTAFYLCASSMGQYSNQPQHFGDGTRLSIL.

J is TRBJ2-5 and V is TRBV6-1; maybe TRBD1 (5 bases). The CDR3 loop spans 15 amino acids. CDR1 is MNHNS and CDR2 is SASEGT in the germline V gene. V lost 7 bases and J lost 0, with 15 bases in between. The CDR3 DNA sequence: TGTGCCAGCATTCCACAGGCACCGTACCAAGAGACCCAGTACTTC. Translated: CASIPQAPYQETQYF.

This chain uses TRBV27 with TRBJ2-1, with a tentative D call TRBD1 (5 bases). Per germline, CDR1 MNHEY and CDR2 SMNVEV (reference sequence). V was pared by 5 bases and J by 7 bases, with 15 bases between. The CDR3 totals 14 residues. CDR3 sequence: CASSQLRRVNEQFF. For the CDR3, the DNA is TGTGCCAGCAGTCAACTACGCAGGGTTAATGAGCAGTTCTTC.

In this sample, this clone turned up a few times. The CDR3 DNA reads as TGTGCCAGCAGCTTAGTTGGAAAAAATCAGCCCCAGCATTTT. This translates into CASSLVGKNQPQHF. The chain links TRBV11-1 to TRBJ1-5, with D uncertain. The ends were cut back, 1 base at V and 4 bases at J, with 8 bases in the middle. Per germline, CDR1 SGHAT and CDR2 FQDESV (reference sequence). This CDR3 is 14 amino acids long.

J is TRBJ1-5 and V is TRBV7-2, with D maybe TRBD1 (5 bases). V lost 3 bases, J lost 5 bases, and 14 bases lay in between. The CDR3 totals 15 residues. Germline assignment: CDR1 SGHTA and CDR2 FQGNSA. The CDR3 nucleotides read TGTGCCAGCAGCTTTTCGGGGGGAGGAGATCAGCCCCAGCATTTT. It encodes CASSFSGGGDQPQHF.

Turning to this clone: The sample carries other DNA sequences with the same CDR3. The chain links TRBV5-4 to TRBJ2-3, with no clear D. CDR1 is SGHNT and CDR2 is YYREEE in the germline V gene (reference sequence). The V end lost 1 base, the J end lost 0 bases, and 0 bases lay between the germline ends. This CDR3 spans 12 amino acids. The CDR3 sequence: CASSLSTDTQYF. The CDR3 DNA sequence: TGTGCCAGCAGCTTGAGCACAGATACGCAGTATTTT. Full variable domain (remainder filled in from reference TRBV5-4 and TRBJ2-3): ETGVTQSPTHLIKTRGQQVTLRCSSQSGHNTVSWYQQALGQGPQFIFQYYREEENGRGNFPPRFSGLQFPNYSSELNVNALELDDSALYLCASSLSTDTQYFGPGTRLTVL.

Regarding this clone: Sequence at one end of the junction differs from germline and may be a read error. The gene calls are TRBV9 and TRBJ2-2; 7 bases line up with TRBD1. CDR1 and CDR2 (germline): SGDLS, YYNGEE. The CDR3 is 13 residues long. The CDR3 spells CTSSGGNTGELFF. The CDR3, as DNA: TGTACCAGCTCAGGGGGAAACACCGGGGAGCTGTTTTTT.

CDR3 region: CASSGTSGDPDTQYF. The DNA of the CDR3 is TGTGCCAGCAGTGGGACTAGCGGGGACCCAGATACGCAGTATTTT. The chain is built from TRBV7-2 and TRBJ2-3, with TRBD2 matching over 13 bases. The CDR3 length is 15 residues. Germline trimming cut 6 bases from V and 4 bases from J; bases unmatched to any gene: 4. The germline gives CDR1 SGHTA, CDR2 FQGNSA.

The CDR3: CASSLNSLNTEAFF. The CDR3 nucleotides read TGTGCCAGCAGCTTAAACTCACTGAACACTGAAGCTTTCTTT. The chain has TRBV7-9 and TRBJ1-1; D remains ambiguous. Germline-derived CDR1 and CDR2 are SEHNR and FQNEAQ (reference sequence). The V end was cut by 2 bases, the J end by 0 bases, with 7 bases between. There are 14 residues in the CDR3.